This T cell receptor (beta chain) was captured by sequencing in a study of regulatory T cells in long-lasting Graves disease. Stated time point: newly diagnosed GD, antithyroid drugs for less than 3 months. Extracted RNA from PBMCs served as the source of the TCR library. This clonotype was counted at least ten times. Germline lookup yields CDR1 SGHKS and CDR2 YYEKEE (reference sequence). The CDR3 sequence is 14 residues long. With 5 bases removed from V and 1 base from J, the gap between germline ends came to 12 bases. CDR3-region Arm-PCR and iRepertoire HTBI primers produced the TCR beta libraries. TCRdb reprocessed the multiplex PCR reads via MiXCR and lists one record per CDR3 protein. The sample contains approximately 350,000 distinct CDR3 sequences, about an eighth of which appear only once. The same data also contributed to another study, on T cells in Graves' hyperthyroidism and ophthalmopathy. That study reports: An initial round of RT-PCR targeting the TCR CDR3 relied on the HTBI primer set.

The sequences come from peripheral blood mononuclear cells (PBMCs), collected at new diagnosis, from a patient treated with antithyroid drugs. This chain uses TRBV5-5 with TRBJ1-1, with D tentatively TRBD1 (6 bases). The TCR comes from a woman under 30 with Graves disease. The DNA of the CDR3 is TGTGCCAGCAGGTTGCTACAGGGGAACACTGAAGCTTTCTTT. Its protein is CASRLLQGNTEAFF.